The 31 T cell receptor beta chains below all came from one sample that was sequenced in a study of response to subunit inactivated influenza vaccine. MiXCR was run by TCRdb on the RT-PCR reads, yielding one entry per CDR3 protein. The sample includes about 520,000 distinct CDR3 sequences, around 7.9% of them seen just once. The sample in question was PBMCs from blood, obtained roughly 24 months after vaccination. The receptors were gathered from a man aged 50 to 69 who received an inactivated influenza vaccine.

This clonotype was recorded a few times. This chain uses TRBV7-2 with TRBJ2-7; the D call may be TRBD1 or TRBD2 (5 bases each). CDR3 length equals 14 residues. Between the trimmed V and J ends, which lost 1 base and 7 bases, there was a span of 14 bases. From germline, CDR1 is SGHTA and CDR2 FQGNSA. The CDR3 region has the DNA TGTGCCAGCAGCTTAGAGACGGGATGGGGGGAGCAGTACTTC. Translation gives CASSLETGWGEQYF.

The V call is TRBV15, the J call TRBJ2-3, with D perhaps matching TRBD2 (5 bases). V was shortened by 1 base and J by 3 bases, with 11 bases between the two germline ends. CDR3 length: 15 amino acids. Germline V gives CDR1 LNHNV, CDR2 YYDKDF (reference sequence). The CDR3 loop is CATSRGGLATDTQYF. CDR3 in DNA: TGTGCCACCAGCAGAGGTGGACTCGCGACAGATACGCAGTATTTT.

This clonotype has only a few counts. This chain joins TRBV20-1 and TRBJ1-5, with a possible D match to TRBD1 (6 bases). V was trimmed by 6 bases and J by 1 base, leaving 13 bases between them. This CDR3 comprises 14 residues. CDR1 and CDR2 (germline): DFQATT, SNEGSKA (reference sequence). Written as DNA, the CDR3 is TGCAGTGCAGCAGGGGAATTGAGCAATCAGCCCCAGCATTTT. Translated: CSAAGELSNQPQHF.

The rearrangement links TRBV28 to TRBJ1-5, with 7 bases aligning to TRBD1. The V gene end was trimmed by 8 bases and the J gene end by 4 bases; junction bases not matched to a gene: 11. Germline CDR1 and CDR2: MDHEN and SYDVKM. This CDR3 has 15 amino acids. DNA for the CDR3: TGTGCCAGCGACCCGGGACAGAGAGCAAATCAGCCCCAGCATTTT. Its protein product is CASDPGQRANQPQHF.

This sequence joins TRBV20-1 and TRBJ2-5; D possibly uses TRBD1 or TRBD2 (6 bases each). The V gene lost 5 bases and the J gene lost 4 bases, with 11 bases spanning the gap. The CDR3 is 12 residues long. Germline CDR1 is DFQATT and CDR2 is SNEGSKA (reference sequence). The CDR3 DNA reads as TGCAGTGCTTCACAGGGAGGAGAGACCCAGTACTTC. It translates to CSASQGGETQYF.

This clonotype was seen many times. An end of the junction differs from the germline gene, which may be a read error. The chain combines TRBV20-1 with TRBJ2-7, with TRBD2 matching 9 bases. This CDR3 has 12 residues. CDR1 and CDR2 (germline): DFQATT, SNEGSKA (reference sequence). The CDR3 coding sequence is TGCAGTGCAGGGACTAGCTCCGACGAGCAGTACTTC. This encodes CSAGTSSDEQYF.

The chain uses TRBV6-2 or TRBV6-3 and TRBJ2-2; D not certain. Between the trimmed V and J ends, which lost 5 bases and 5 bases, there was a span of 9 bases. The germline gives CDR1 MNHEY, CDR2 SVGEGT. The CDR3 totals 13 residues. CDR3: CASSHVGTGELFF. In DNA form, the CDR3 reads TGTGCCAGCAGTCACGTGGGGACCGGGGAGCTGTTTTTT.

V gene TRBV5-1 combines with J gene TRBJ2-1, with D unclear. CDR1 SGHRS and CDR2 YFSETQ come from the germline V gene. The CDR3 contains 12 residues. Trimming stripped 1 base from V and 10 bases from J, with 9 bases between. The chain's CDR3 is CASSLFVEEQFF. DNA for the CDR3: TGCGCCAGCAGCTTGTTCGTGGAAGAGCAGTTCTTC.

J is TRBJ1-2 and V is TRBV20-1; the match to TRBD1 covers 9 bases. This CDR3 comprises 12 residues. Germline V CDR1 and CDR2: DFQATT, SNEGSKA (reference sequence). As DNA, the CDR3 is TGCACCGCTCCCGACAGGGGGTCTGGCTACACCTTC. Encoded protein: CTAPDRGSGYTF.

The chain recombines TRBV4-3 with TRBJ2-7; 9 bases map to TRBD1. V shed 2 bases and J 3 bases; nucleotides not matched to a gene: 5. The germline V gene has CDR1 LGHNA and CDR2 YSLEER. This CDR3 spans 15 amino acids. Here the CDR3 reads CASSQNRGPIYEQYF. The CDR3 DNA follows: TGCGCCAGCAGCCAAAACAGGGGGCCTATCTACGAGCAGTACTTC.

This clonotype was detected only a few times. The chain recombines TRBV29-1 with TRBJ2-5; D gene uncertain. This CDR3 has 13 amino acids. Trimming pared 4 bases from V and 5 bases from J, leaving 14 bases between. CDR1 and CDR2 (germline): SQVTM, ANQGSEA. CDR3 region: CSVVWAPRETQYF. CDR3 in DNA: TGCAGCGTTGTGTGGGCCCCACGGGAGACCCAGTACTTC.

This rearrangement joins TRBV4-2 to TRBJ2-6; D is unresolved. With 0 bases removed from V and 4 bases from J, the gap between germline ends came to 10 bases. CDR1 LGHNA and CDR2 YNFKEQ come from the germline V gene. The CDR3 is 16 amino acids. CDR3 loop: CASSQEARLGANVLTF. The CDR3 DNA sequence: TGTGCCAGCAGCCAAGAGGCGCGCCTAGGGGCCAACGTCCTGACTTTC.

V and J are TRBV6-1 and TRBJ1-5; weak D call: TRBD1 (5 bases). The length of the CDR3 is 16 residues. V was trimmed by 0 bases and J by 6 bases, leaving 15 bases between them. Germline CDR1 and CDR2: MNHNS and SASEGT. DNA of the CDR3: TGTGCCAGCAGTGAAGCCTATAGTCAGGGCCGTCAGCCCCAGCATTTT. Residues: CASSEAYSQGRQPQHF.

This clonotype appeared a few times. This chain connects TRBV5-1 to TRBJ1-5, with 8 bases lining up with TRBD1. The germline V gene has CDR1 SGHRS and CDR2 YFSETQ. V trimming: 0 bases; J trimming: 4 bases; junction bases outside the gene matches: 6. The CDR3 runs 16 residues. This CDR3 reads CASSLDGQGRNQPQHF. CDR3 bases: TGCGCCAGCAGCTTGGACGGACAGGGAAGGAATCAGCCCCAGCATTTT.

This clonotype was seen a handful of times. The chain joins TRBV28 to TRBJ2-5, with TRBD2 matching over 11 bases. Germline lookup yields CDR1 MDHEN and CDR2 SYDVKM. The CDR3 runs to 17 residues. V was clipped by 5 bases and J by 3 bases; unmatched bases: 11. CDR3 region: CASSEPGLAGGKETQYF. As DNA, the CDR3 is TGTGCCAGCAGTGAGCCGGGGCTAGCGGGGGGAAAAGAGACCCAGTACTTC.

This clonotype was picked up a small number of times. The chain recombines TRBV20-1 with TRBJ2-1; 10 bases line up with TRBD1. CDR3 size: 13 residues. Germline V gene lookup returns CDR1 DFQATT and CDR2 SNEGSKA (reference sequence). With 1 base clipped from V and 8 bases from J, the junction kept 2 bases outside the gene matches. Here the CDR3 reads CSARGDRGDEQFF. The CDR3, as DNA: TGCAGTGCTAGAGGGGACAGGGGCGATGAGCAGTTCTTC.

The chain links TRBV5-5 to TRBJ2-5; TRBD2 is a possible D gene (6 bases). Trimming stripped 4 bases from V and 5 bases from J, with 15 bases between. The germline V gene has CDR1 SGHKS and CDR2 YYEKEE (reference sequence). This CDR3 contains 14 residues. The chain's CDR3 is CASSQMAGSETQYF. Here the CDR3 DNA reads TGTGCCAGCAGCCAAATGGCGGGGTCGGAGACCCAGTACTTC.

This clonotype was seen at least ten times. V is TRBV29-1 and J is TRBJ1-1, with D perhaps matching TRBD1 (6 bases). The V gene's germline CDR1 is SQVTM and CDR2 ANQGSEA. Trimming left V 4 bases short and J 1 base short, with 13 bases between. CDR3 length: 14 amino acids. CDR3 amino acids: CSVVMGGPNTEAFF. CDR3 DNA: TGCAGCGTTGTGATGGGGGGCCCGAACACTGAAGCTTTCTTT.

Only a few counts were recorded for this clonotype. This chain connects TRBV20-1 to TRBJ2-5; D might be TRBD1 or TRBD2, each matching 6 bases. The CDR3 is 13 amino acids. With 3 bases removed from V and 5 bases from J, the gap between germline ends came to 13 bases. CDR1 is DFQATT, CDR2 SNEGSKA, per germline (reference sequence). DNA of the CDR3: TGCAGTGCTAGGGGGGGCTTGATTGAGACCCAGTACTTC. Translation gives CSARGGLIETQYF.

Many counts were recorded for this clonotype. The rearrangement joins TRBV3-1 to TRBJ1-5; 10 bases align to TRBD1. V lost 4 bases and J lost 6; bases outside the gene matches: 6. Germline CDR1 LGHDT, CDR2 YNNKEL (reference sequence). The CDR3 is 15 amino acids. CDR3 sequence reads: CASSLFRDRGQPQHF. The CDR3 DNA sequence: TGTGCCAGCAGCCTATTCCGGGACAGGGGTCAGCCCCAGCATTTT.

In this sample, this clonotype turned up a few times. V gene TRBV7-8 combines with J gene TRBJ2-5; the D gene could be TRBD1 or TRBD2 (6 bases each). The CDR3 consists of 16 residues. Germline V gives CDR1 SGHVS, CDR2 FQNEAQ. Trimming cost V 5 bases and J 1 base, with 17 bases left between them. The CDR3 nucleotides read TGTGCCAGCAGCCCCGGCCCAGGAGGGGGCCAAGAGACCCAGTACTTC. It codes for CASSPGPGGGQETQYF.

This clonotype showed up many times. The chain combines TRBV27 with TRBJ2-2; 9 bases fit TRBD1. V gave up 6 bases and J gave up 4 bases; unmatched junction bases: 6. Germline CDR1 MNHEY, CDR2 SMNVEV (reference sequence). The CDR3 is 15 residues long. CDR3 nucleotide sequence: TGTGCCAGCAGAAGACAGGGGGAGGGCACCGGGGAGCTGTTTTTT. Amino acid sequence: CASRRQGEGTGELFF.

This clonotype has a handful of counts. The chain has TRBV5-6 and TRBJ1-2, with TRBD1 matching 9 bases. The CDR3 covers 14 residues. Looked up from germline, CDR1 is SGHDT and CDR2 is YYEEEE. V shed 4 bases and J 5 bases; nucleotides not matched to a gene: 6. The CDR3 sequence is CASSPTGGAYGYTF. CDR3 DNA sequence: TGTGCCAGCAGCCCAACAGGGGGCGCTTATGGCTACACCTTC.

The genes are TRBV5-1 and TRBJ2-3; D might be TRBD1 (6 bases). Germline CDR1 reads SGHRS; CDR2 reads YFSETQ. Trimming removed 9 bases from V and 0 bases from J, with 17 bases in between. This CDR3 is 15 amino acids long. CDR3 nucleotide sequence: TGCGCCACCGCCCGGGACATCACTAGCACAGATACGCAGTATTTT. Protein sequence: CATARDITSTDTQYF.

This clonotype occurred a few times. This may be a read error, as it is one base from a much larger clone. V gene TRBV6-5 combines with J gene TRBJ2-2, with D possibly being TRBD2 (6 bases). This CDR3 has 15 residues. In germline, CDR1 is MNHEY, CDR2 SVGAGI. CDR3 DNA sequence: TGTGCCAGCAGTTATCACCCCGGGGCGGGCGGGGAGCTGGTTTTT. Translated: CASSYHPGAGGELVF.

This clonotype was counted only a few times. The CDR3 DNA reads TGTGCCAGCAGCCGATCTCGGTACGAGCAGTACTTC. Translation gives CASSRSRYEQYF. V is TRBV5-8 and J is TRBJ2-7; D gene unclear. The CDR3 is made up of 12 amino acids. Trimming removed 4 bases from V and 4 bases from J, with 9 bases in between. From germline, CDR1 is SGHTS and CDR2 YDEGEE.

The table lists this clonotype with a few counts. CDR3: CASSYTPSLSTDTQYF. The CDR3 nucleotides are TGTGCCAGCAGTTACACTCCTAGCCTTAGCACAGATACGCAGTATTTT. The J gene is TRBJ2-3, the V gene TRBV6-5, with D perhaps matching TRBD2 (5 bases). V lost 2 bases and J lost 0, with 12 bases in between. The CDR3 covers 16 residues. The germline CDR1 and CDR2 sequences are MNHEY and SVGAGI.

This clonotype has ten or more counts. The chain joins TRBV11-2 to TRBJ2-2; no firm D call. Trimming cost V 7 bases and J 7 bases, with 10 bases left between them. The germline V gene has CDR1 SGHAT and CDR2 FQNNGV. The CDR3 sequence is 12 residues long. CDR3 residues: CASNRGRGELFF. The CDR3 DNA follows: TGTGCCAGCAACCGAGGACGCGGGGAGCTGTTTTTT.

There are many counts of this clonotype. The chain employs TRBV5-5 and TRBJ2-1; D is uncertain. This CDR3 has 11 amino acids. Trimming stripped 5 bases from V and 9 bases from J, with 9 bases between. In germline, CDR1 is SGHKS, CDR2 YYEKEE (reference sequence). The CDR3 nucleotides read TGTGCCAGCAGTTCCGTATTTGAGCAGTTCTTC. This translates into CASSSVFEQFF.

The V call is TRBV13, the J call TRBJ2-1; D gene uncertain. V was pared by 5 bases and J by 0 bases, with 11 bases between. In germline, CDR1 is PRHDT, CDR2 FYEKMQ (reference sequence). This CDR3 comprises 15 residues. The CDR3 sequence: CASSQQVYSYNEQFF. The CDR3 nucleotides read TGTGCCAGCAGCCAACAAGTGTACTCCTACAATGAGCAGTTCTTC. The variable domain in full, completed from reference TRBV13 and TRBJ2-1, reads AAGVIQSPRHLIKEKRETATLKCYPIPRHDTVYWYQQGPGQDPQFLISFYEKMQSDKGSIPDRFSAQQFSDYHSELNMSSLELGDSALYFCASSQQVYSYNEQFFGPGTRLTVL.

The CDR3 DNA follows: TGTGCCAGCAGTGATATGGATGCTTGGGAGCCCCAGCATTTT. Translated: CASSDMDAWEPQHF. The V gene is TRBV2, the J gene TRBJ1-5; D is uncertain. Germline CDR1 is SNHLY and CDR2 is FYNNEI. V lost 3 bases and J lost 8, with 14 bases in between. The CDR3 loop spans 14 amino acids.